This T cell receptor (beta chain) is drawn from a study of blood T cell repertoires in COVID-19. The repertoire was sequenced with immunoSEQ multiplex PCR; TCRdb's copy has only in-frame clones and lacks some. The table includes some 300,000 clones, about nine tenths detected once. Recruitment covered roughly 24 US areas and drew participants whose ages spanned roughly 18 to 100 years. There are 16 residues in the CDR3. J lost 5 bases, V lost 2 bases, and 6 bases had no gene match. Germline CDR1 reads SGHNT; CDR2 reads YYREEE (reference sequence). This clonotype originated in a woman between 50 and 59 years old who had been exposed to COVID-19. The chain combines TRBV5-4 with TRBJ2-2, with TRBD2 matching over 10 bases. Sequenced sample: PBMCs or T cells enriched from blood (not recorded which). The CDR3 DNA follows: TGTGCCAGCAGCTTCAGCGGGGGGGCCAGAACCGGGGAGCTGTTTTTT. Protein: CASSFSGGARTGELFF.